This T cell receptor (beta chain) was recovered during a study of OX40 agonist ivuxolimab in advanced cancers. Study background: Intravenous ivuxolimab was administered to patients every 2 weeks at 0.01 to 10 mg/kg. Hepatocellular carcinoma, melanoma, renal cell or head and neck cancer was diagnosed in the dose-escalation patients. Findings and caveats of the study: Researchers did not determine the expanded peripheral T cells' antigen specificity.

On cycle 4 day 1 and cycle 7 day 1, as well as at baseline, blood was sampled. About this clone itself: Its target is not known.

Using immunoSEQ multiplex PCR, the repertoire was profiled, and TCRdb retains in-frame clones only, with some absent. The sample consists of some 35,000 clones, 79% of them appearing once. Sequenced here: CD4+ or CD8+ T cells sorted from blood, sampled in a trial of the OX40 agonist ivuxolimab. This receptor was obtained from an adult with an advanced solid tumor such as melanoma, head and neck, liver or kidney cancer.

The DNA of the CDR3 is TGCGCCACTAGCCTCGGGGAGGGGATATTGAATGAGCAGTTCTTC. This sequence encodes CATSLGEGILNEQFF. This sequence joins TRBV5-1 and TRBJ2-1; 7 nucleotides match TRBD2. This CDR3 contains 15 residues. The V gene end was trimmed by 9 bases and the J gene end by 7 bases; junction bases not matched to a gene: 16. From germline, CDR1 is SGHRS and CDR2 YFSETQ.